A selection of T cell receptor beta chains follows, all from one sample in a study of T cells expressing NK-cell markers. TCRdb re-called the 5' RACE reads and shows each CDR3 protein once, DNA omitted. Recorded for this sample: some 440,000 distinct CDR3 sequences. Sequenced material: blood T cells: a sorted CD56 or NKG2C T cell subset, CD4+ or CD8+ T cells, or bulk PBMC T cells (not recorded which). These TCRs come from a woman aged 45-65 years in good health. The CDR3 runs from the conserved cysteine through the conserved F or W. Each record gives: J gene, V gene, CDR3 length, CDR3 protein.

TRBJ1-5 | TRBV27 | 13 | CASSFSGLQPQHF
TRBJ2-3 | TRBV7-9 | 15 | CASSKLAGTTDTQYF
TRBJ2-3 | TRBV3-1 | 17 | CASSHDSSWVDADTQYF
TRBJ2-4 | TRBV3-1 | 16 | CASSQDGWDAKNIQYF
TRBJ2-1 | TRBV20-1 | 15 | CSARLGHGTYNEQFF
TRBJ2-3 | TRBV12-3/TRBV12-4 | 13 | CASSFMTSHTQYF
TRBJ1-1 | TRBV29-1 | 16 | CSVVKGGGQGLSEAFF
TRBJ2-7 | TRBV7-8 | 13 | CASRLAGTYEQYF
TRBJ1-5 | TRBV20-1 | 14 | CSATTGDSSQPQHF
TRBJ2-2 | TRBV10-2 | 15 | CASRRDRVNTGELFF
TRBJ2-7 | TRBV5-1 | 15 | CASSKTSGGWDEQYF
TRBJ2-5 | TRBV5-1 | 15 | CASSPQGLFQETQYF
TRBJ1-4 | TRBV20-1 | 14 | CSARRAGSDEKLFF
TRBJ2-1 | TRBV7-3 | 15 | CASSLTKAGANEQFF
TRBJ1-6 | TRBV6-5 | 14 | CASSYDGAGSPLHF
TRBJ2-5 | TRBV7-2 | 16 | CASRRAPSGSGKTQYF
TRBJ2-2 | TRBV24-1 | 15 | CATSDHDQGSGELFF
TRBJ2-5 | TRBV5-1 | 13 | CASSEGPQGTQYF
TRBJ1-1 | TRBV12-3/TRBV12-4 | 14 | CASSLVQGETEAFF
TRBJ2-1 | TRBV2 | 16 | CASSEAAGGPGNEQFF
TRBJ2-1 | TRBV12-3/TRBV12-4 | 18 | CASSSGLAGGPVLAEQFF
TRBJ2-3 | TRBV24-1 | 13 | CATSGTRTDTQYF
TRBJ1-1 | TRBV5-1 | 13 | CASSSRGPTEAFF
TRBJ1-5 | TRBV20-1 | 18 | CSARVSGQSSESNQPQHF
TRBJ1-4 | TRBV5-1 | 13 | CASRDGDNEKLFF
TRBJ1-3 | TRBV4-2 | 15 | CASSPTAGQGNTIYF